These 25 T cell receptor beta chains originate from one sample sequenced in a study of blood T cell repertoires in COVID-19. The method was immunoSEQ multiplex PCR; TCRdb's version includes in-frame clones alone and lacks a portion of them. In the table there are some 270,000 clones, around nine tenths of which are singletons. Source material: peripheral blood. These receptors were collected from a man in his forties or fifties with active or convalescent COVID-19.

The V call is TRBV9, the J call TRBJ1-1, with a possible D match to TRBD1 (5 bases). Germline V gene sequence: CDR1 SGDLS, CDR2 YYNGEE. Trimming pared 4 bases from V and 1 base from J, leaving 11 bases between. The CDR3 is made up of 14 amino acids. The CDR3, as DNA: TGTGCCAGCAGCCCTTACGGACAGAACACTGAAGCTTTCTTT. Translating it yields CASSPYGQNTEAFF.

CDR3: CASRGGSIQETQYF. The DNA of the CDR3 is TGTGCCAGCAGGGGAGGGTCTATCCAAGAGACCCAGTACTTC. J is TRBJ2-5 and V is TRBV2; 7 bases line up with TRBD2. Trimming cost V 6 bases and J 1 base; bases outside gene matches: 5. CDR1 and CDR2 from the germline V gene are SNHLY and FYNNEI. The CDR3 runs to 14 residues.

The chain links TRBV7-9 to TRBJ2-7, with a possible D match to TRBD1 (5 bases). Germline V gene data show CDR1 as SEHNR and CDR2 as FQNEAQ (reference sequence). Trimming took off 5 bases at V and 2 bases at J, with 16 bases between the two ends. This CDR3 is 15 amino acids long. CDR3 sequence (DNA): TGTGCCAGCAGCCTAGGGGCGACCCCAACCTACGAGCAGTACTTC. Translation gives CASSLGATPTYEQYF.

The rearrangement joins TRBV5-1 to TRBJ2-2; 8 bases agree with TRBD2. Germline V gives CDR1 SGHRS, CDR2 YFSETQ. V lost 7 bases, J lost 2 bases, and 7 bases stayed unmatched. CDR3 length: 15 amino acids. The CDR3 spells CASRITSGNTGELFF. The CDR3 DNA follows: TGCGCCAGCCGAATTACTAGCGGTAACACCGGGGAGCTGTTTTTT.

This CDR3 is CASSPPGGADEQYF. The CDR3 coding sequence is TGTGCCAGCTCACCACCAGGGGGGGCGGACGAGCAGTACTTC. The chain uses TRBV18 and TRBJ2-7; tentative D call: TRBD2 (7 bases). Germline assignment: CDR1 KGHSH and CDR2 LQKENI. The CDR3 contains 14 residues. V lost 0 bases to trimming and J lost 5 bases, with 11 bases between them. The entire variable domain, with the rest obtained from reference TRBV18 and TRBJ2-7, is as follows: NAGVMQNPRHLVRRRGQEARLRCSPMKGHSHVYWYRQLPEEGLKFMVYLQKENIIDESGMPKERFSAEFPKEGPSILRIQQVVRGDSAAYFCASSPPGGADEQYFGPGTRLTVT.

Only one count was recorded for this clone. The chain couples TRBV28 to TRBJ1-1; D not resolved. Germline V lookup: CDR1 MDHEN, CDR2 SYDVKM. The V and J ends lost 2 bases and 4 bases respectively, with 8 bases between them. The CDR3 length is 13 residues. CDR3 loop: CASSLNRGTEAFF. The CDR3 coding sequence is TGTGCCAGCAGTTTAAACCGGGGCACTGAAGCTTTCTTT.

Here the CDR3 reads CASSGTGGNSPLHF. DNA for the CDR3: TGTGCCAGCAGCGGGACAGGGGGGAATTCACCCCTCCACTTT. J is TRBJ1-6 and V is TRBV9; 10 bases align to TRBD1. Losses at the gene ends were 3 bases for V and 7 bases for J; bases not matched to a gene: 1. The germline V gene has CDR1 SGDLS and CDR2 YYNGEE. CDR3 length equals 14 residues.

The CDR3 here is CATSDSTGTKAFF. The CDR3, as DNA: TGTGCCACCAGTGATTCCACCGGGACTAAAGCTTTCTTT. The V call is TRBV24-1, the J call TRBJ1-1; D may be TRBD1 (5 bases). This CDR3 spans 13 amino acids. V shed 2 bases and J shed 9 bases, with 12 bases lying between them. Germline loops: CDR1 KGHDR, CDR2 SFDVKD.

The CDR3 is CASSYLTEAEAFF. The CDR3 DNA reads TGTGCCAGCAGTTACTTGACAGAAGCTGAAGCTTTCTTT. The gene calls are TRBV6-6 and TRBJ1-1; possible D gene TRBD1, 5 bases. The CDR3 has 13 amino acids. Trimming removed 1 base at V and 6 bases at J, with 9 bases between. Germline V gives CDR1 MNHNY, CDR2 SVGAGI (reference sequence).

A note on this clone: One end of the junction is discordant with germline, which a read error may explain. The chain combines TRBV7-9 with TRBJ1-6, with a tentative D call TRBD1 (5 bases). From germline, CDR1 is SEHNR and CDR2 FQNEAQ (reference sequence). The CDR3 spans 13 residues. Here the CDR3 DNA reads TGTGCCAGCAGCCTAGCGGGGGGGTCACCCCTCCACTTT. Protein sequence: CASSLAGGSPLHF.

This rearrangement joins TRBV29-1 to TRBJ2-1; 10 bases line up with TRBD1. CDR3 length equals 12 residues. Germline V gene data show CDR1 as SQVTM and CDR2 as ANQGSEA. The trim removed 8 bases at V and 7 bases at J, leaving 5 bases unmatched. CDR3 nucleotides: TGCAGCTTAGGACAGGGGGGGAATGAGCAGTTCTTC. Translating gives CSLGQGGNEQFF.

The CDR3 bases are TGTGCCAGCAGCTTGGGGGCACAGTCCTCCTACGAGCAGTACTTC. Residues: CASSLGAQSSYEQYF. J is TRBJ2-7 and V is TRBV5-6; D remains unclear. The length of the CDR3 is 15 residues. Germline V gives CDR1 SGHDT, CDR2 YYEEEE. Trimming took 0 bases from V and 0 from J, leaving 10 bases between them.

The rearrangement uses TRBV9 and TRBJ1-3, with 8 bases that match TRBD1. Per germline, CDR1 SGDLS and CDR2 YYNGEE. The CDR3 is 18 residues long. Trimming at V came to 0 bases and at J to 2 bases, leaving 10 bases not matched to a gene. CDR3 sequence (DNA): TGTGCCAGCAGCGTAGGTACGTGGGGACAGGACCCTGGAAACACCATATATTTT. This codes for CASSVGTWGQDPGNTIYF.

The V gene is TRBV7-2, the J gene TRBJ1-2; D unclear. V was shortened by 1 base and J by 7 bases, with 7 bases between the two germline ends. Germline V gives CDR1 SGHTA, CDR2 FQGNSA. The length of the CDR3 is 12 residues. Here the CDR3 reads CASSLVRAGYTF. DNA of the CDR3: TGTGCCAGCAGCTTAGTGCGGGCTGGCTACACCTTC.

The gene calls are TRBV11-2 and TRBJ2-3; possibly TRBD2 for D (5 bases). V was trimmed by 11 bases and J by 0 bases, leaving 9 bases between them. There are 12 residues in the CDR3. The germline V gene has CDR1 SGHAT and CDR2 FQNNGV. This CDR3 reads CARRVSTDTQYF. CDR3 in DNA: TGTGCCCGGCGGGTTAGCACAGATACGCAGTATTTT.

The rearrangement links TRBV6-4 to TRBJ2-1; 8 bases map to TRBD2. CDR1 is MRHNA and CDR2 is SNTAGT in the germline V gene. The V and J ends lost 2 bases and 5 bases, in that order; junction bases with no gene match: 5. The CDR3 has 15 amino acids. The DNA of the CDR3 is TGTGCCAGCAGTGACCAGCCAGCGGGGGACAATGAGCAGTTCTTC. This translates into CASSDQPAGDNEQFF.

The J gene is TRBJ2-7, the V gene TRBV2, with 7 nucleotides matching TRBD2. Germline V gene data show CDR1 as SNHLY and CDR2 as FYNNEI. This CDR3 has 14 residues. Trimming at V came to 3 bases and at J to 5 bases, leaving 7 bases not matched to a gene. The CDR3 sequence is CASSDLAGVNEQYF. CDR3 in DNA: TGTGCCAGCAGTGACCTGGCGGGGGTCAACGAGCAGTACTTC.

V is TRBV5-1 and J is TRBJ1-1; D ambiguous. CDR1 is SGHRS and CDR2 is YFSETQ in the germline V gene. This CDR3 region has 13 residues. V lost 1 base and J lost 5, with 9 bases in between. CDR3 in DNA: TGCGCCAGCAGCTTGATCGCGGGTACTGAAGCTTTCTTT. Encoded protein: CASSLIAGTEAFF.

The chain uses TRBV5-1 and TRBJ2-7; 7 bases agree with TRBD1. The CDR3 spans 15 residues. CDR1 and CDR2 (germline): SGHRS, YFSETQ. The V gene end was trimmed by 3 bases and the J gene end by 2 bases; junction bases not matched to a gene: 8. DNA of the CDR3: TGCGCCAGCAGCTATTTTTCCGGGACAGCCTACGAGCAGTACTTC. It codes for CASSYFSGTAYEQYF. Based on the CDR3 plus reference TRBV5-1 and TRBJ2-7, the full variable domain is KAGVTQTPRYLIKTRGQQVTLSCSPISGHRSVSWYQQTPGQGLQFLFEYFSETQRNKGNFPGRFSGRQFSNSRSEMNVSTLELGDSALYLCASSYFSGTAYEQYFGPGTRLTVT.

With respect to this clone: Germline is not matched at one junction end, which may reflect a read error. The CDR3 region is CASSLGQGTHNEQFF. In DNA, the CDR3 is TGTGCTAGCAGCCTGGGACAGGGTACCCACAATGAGCAGTTCTTC. V and J are TRBV7-7 and TRBJ2-1, with TRBD1 matching 9 bases. Germline V gene lookup returns CDR1 SSHAT and CDR2 FNYEAQ (reference sequence). This CDR3 has 15 residues.

This clone has only one observation. J is TRBJ2-5 and V is TRBV24-1; 11 nucleotides agree with TRBD1. This CDR3 has 15 amino acids. The ends lost 6 bases at V and 5 bases at J; junction bases unmatched: 7. Germline assignment: CDR1 KGHDR and CDR2 SFDVKD. The CDR3 sequence is CATSPRTGGLETQYF. DNA for the CDR3: TGTGCCACCAGTCCTCGGACAGGGGGCTTGGAGACCCAGTACTTC.

The V call is TRBV15, the J call TRBJ2-7; D might be TRBD2 (5 bases). The CDR3 is made up of 14 amino acids. The germline V gene has CDR1 LNHNV and CDR2 YYDKDF (reference sequence). The CDR3 sequence: CTNHLLRGPYEQYF. CDR3 DNA sequence: TGTACCAACCACCTTCTACGCGGGCCCTACGAGCAGTACTTC.

This clone has just a few counts. A read error may produce the germline difference seen at one junction end. The chain joins TRBV10-2 to TRBJ2-2; 10 nucleotides line up with TRBD1. The germline gives CDR1 WSHSY, CDR2 SAAADI. The CDR3 extends over 14 amino acids. CDR3 sequence: CASRTGGNAGELFF. In nucleotides, the CDR3 is TGCGCCAGCCGGACAGGGGGGAACGCCGGGGAGCTGTTTTTT.

V is TRBV5-5 and J is TRBJ1-1; 7 bases match TRBD1. The CDR3 loop spans 14 amino acids. The V segment lost 4 bases and the J segment 3 bases; nucleotides outside the gene matches: 6. Germline loops: CDR1 SGHKS, CDR2 YYEKEE (reference sequence). CDR3 region: CASSPGGGDTEAFF. The CDR3 coding sequence is TGTGCCAGCAGCCCAGGGGGTGGGGACACTGAAGCTTTCTTT. The variable domain in full, completed from reference TRBV5-5 and TRBJ1-1, reads DAGVTQSPTHLIKTRGQQVTLRCSPISGHKSVSWYQQVLGQGPQFIFQYYEKEERGRGNFPDRFSARQFPNYSSELNVNALLLGDSALYLCASSPGGGDTEAFFGQGTRLTVV.

This clone was observed once. In nucleotides, the CDR3 is TGTGCCAGCAGCAAACAGCGGTCGGAGCAGTACTTC. Amino acids: CASSKQRSEQYF. V usage is TRBV6-6 and J usage is TRBJ2-7; TRBD2 might be the D (5 bases). Germline CDR1 is MNHNY and CDR2 is SVGAGI (reference sequence). The V and J ends lost 6 bases and 7 bases respectively, with 13 bases between them. This CDR3 has 12 residues.